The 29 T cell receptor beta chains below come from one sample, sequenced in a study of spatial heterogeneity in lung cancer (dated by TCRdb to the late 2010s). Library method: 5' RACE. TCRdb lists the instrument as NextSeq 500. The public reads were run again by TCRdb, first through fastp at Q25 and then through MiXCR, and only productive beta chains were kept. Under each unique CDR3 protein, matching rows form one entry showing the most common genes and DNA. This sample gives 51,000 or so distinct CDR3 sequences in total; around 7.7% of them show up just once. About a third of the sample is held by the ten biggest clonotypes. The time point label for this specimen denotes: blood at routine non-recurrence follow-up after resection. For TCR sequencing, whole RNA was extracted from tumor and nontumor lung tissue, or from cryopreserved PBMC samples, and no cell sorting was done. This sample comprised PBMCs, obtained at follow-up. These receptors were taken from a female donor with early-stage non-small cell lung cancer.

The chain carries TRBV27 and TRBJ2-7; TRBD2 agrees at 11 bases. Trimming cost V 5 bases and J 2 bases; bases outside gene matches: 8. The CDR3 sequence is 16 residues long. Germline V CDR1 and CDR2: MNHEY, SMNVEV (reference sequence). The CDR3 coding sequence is TGTGCCAGCAGTCAAACTAGCGGGGGTTATCCCTACGAGCAGTACTTC. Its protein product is CASSQTSGGYPYEQYF.

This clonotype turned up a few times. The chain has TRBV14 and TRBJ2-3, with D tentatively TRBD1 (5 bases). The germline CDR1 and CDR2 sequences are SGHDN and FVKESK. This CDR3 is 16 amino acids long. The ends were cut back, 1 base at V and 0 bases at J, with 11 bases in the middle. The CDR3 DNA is TGTGCCAGCAGCCAAGCGACAGCTTCTAGCACAGATACGCAGTATTTT. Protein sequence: CASSQATASSTDTQYF.

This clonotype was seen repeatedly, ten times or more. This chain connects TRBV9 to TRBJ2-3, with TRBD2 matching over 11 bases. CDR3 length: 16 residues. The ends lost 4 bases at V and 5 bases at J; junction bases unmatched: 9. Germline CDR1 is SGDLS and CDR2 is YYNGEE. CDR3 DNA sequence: TGTGCCAGCAGCTTAATAGCGGGGGGGCATCTAGATACGCAGTATTTT. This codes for CASSLIAGGHLDTQYF. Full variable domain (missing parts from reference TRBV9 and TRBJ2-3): DSGVTQTPKHLITATGQRVTLRCSPRSGDLSVYWYQQSLDQGLQFLIQYYNGEERAKGNILERFSAQQFPDLHSELNLSSLELGDSALYFCASSLIAGGHLDTQYFGPGTRLTVL.

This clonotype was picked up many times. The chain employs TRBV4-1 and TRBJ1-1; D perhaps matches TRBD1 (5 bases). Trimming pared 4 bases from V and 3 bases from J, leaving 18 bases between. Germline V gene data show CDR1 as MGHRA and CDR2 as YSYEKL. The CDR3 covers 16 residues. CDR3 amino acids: CASSREGTRADTEAFF. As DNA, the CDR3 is TGCGCCAGCAGCCGAGAAGGTACCAGGGCGGACACTGAAGCTTTCTTT.

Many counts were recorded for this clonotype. In DNA form, the CDR3 reads TGTGCCAGCAACTTGGGGCAGGGGTGGGCTTTCTTT. This gives the protein CASNLGQGWAFF. The chain combines TRBV28 with TRBJ1-1; tentative D call: TRBD1 (6 bases). Germline V gene sequence: CDR1 MDHEN, CDR2 SYDVKM. The V end lost 7 bases, the J end lost 11 bases, and 17 bases lay between the germline ends. The CDR3 covers 12 residues.

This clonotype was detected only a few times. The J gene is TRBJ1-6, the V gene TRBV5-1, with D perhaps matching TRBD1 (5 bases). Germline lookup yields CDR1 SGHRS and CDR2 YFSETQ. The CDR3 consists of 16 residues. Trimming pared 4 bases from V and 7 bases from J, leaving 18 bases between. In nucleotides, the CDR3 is TGCGCCAGCAGCCCTTCGGGGCCGGGGACCAATTCACCCCTCCACTTT. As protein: CASSPSGPGTNSPLHF.

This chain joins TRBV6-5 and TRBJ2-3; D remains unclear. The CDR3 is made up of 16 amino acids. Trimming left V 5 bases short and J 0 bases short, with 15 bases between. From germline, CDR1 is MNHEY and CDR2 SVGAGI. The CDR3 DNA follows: TGTGCCAGCAGTAGCTGGTTGGGCCTGAGCACAGATACGCAGTATTTT. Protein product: CASSSWLGLSTDTQYF.

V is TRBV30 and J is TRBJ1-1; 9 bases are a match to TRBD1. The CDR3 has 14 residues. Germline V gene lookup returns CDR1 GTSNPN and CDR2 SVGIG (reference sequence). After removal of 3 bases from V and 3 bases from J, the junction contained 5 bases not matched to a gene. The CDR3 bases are TGTGCCTGGAGCCGGACAGGGGCAGACACTGAAGCTTTCTTT. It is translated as CAWSRTGADTEAFF.

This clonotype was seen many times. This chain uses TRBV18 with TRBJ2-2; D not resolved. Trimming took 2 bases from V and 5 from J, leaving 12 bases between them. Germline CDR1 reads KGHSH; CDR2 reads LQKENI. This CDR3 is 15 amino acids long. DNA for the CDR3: TGTGCCAGCTCACCAAACCGCCAGTCGACCGGGGAGCTGTTTTTT. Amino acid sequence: CASSPNRQSTGELFF.

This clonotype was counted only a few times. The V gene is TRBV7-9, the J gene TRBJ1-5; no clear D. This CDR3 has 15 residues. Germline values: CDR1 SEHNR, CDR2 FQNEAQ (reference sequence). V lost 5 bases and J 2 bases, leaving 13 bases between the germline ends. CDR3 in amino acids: CASSQLGGGNQPQHF. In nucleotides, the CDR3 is TGTGCCAGCAGCCAGCTCGGAGGAGGCAATCAGCCCCAGCATTTT.

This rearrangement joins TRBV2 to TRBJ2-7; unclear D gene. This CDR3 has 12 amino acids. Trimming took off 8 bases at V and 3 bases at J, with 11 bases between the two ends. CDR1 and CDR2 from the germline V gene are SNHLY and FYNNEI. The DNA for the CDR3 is TGTGCCAGCCAGGAACTCCACTACGAGCAGTACTTC. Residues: CASQELHYEQYF.

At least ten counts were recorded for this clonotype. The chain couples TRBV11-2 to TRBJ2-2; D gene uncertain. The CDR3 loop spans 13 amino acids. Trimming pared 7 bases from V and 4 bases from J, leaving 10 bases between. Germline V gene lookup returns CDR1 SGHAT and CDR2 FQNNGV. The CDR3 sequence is CASKAAGTGELFF. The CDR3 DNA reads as TGTGCCAGCAAGGCGGCCGGCACCGGGGAGCTGTTTTTT.

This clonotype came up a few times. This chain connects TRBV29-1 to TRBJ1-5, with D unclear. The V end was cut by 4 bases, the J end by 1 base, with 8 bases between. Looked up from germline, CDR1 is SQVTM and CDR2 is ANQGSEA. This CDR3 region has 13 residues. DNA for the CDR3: TGCAGCGTTGGGGGATTCAGCAATCAGCCCCAGCATTTT. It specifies CSVGGFSNQPQHF. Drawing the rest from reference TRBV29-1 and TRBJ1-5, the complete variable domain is SAVISQKPSRDICQRGTSLTIQCQVDSQVTMMFWYRQQPGQSLTLIATANQGSEATYESGFVIDKFPISRPNLTFSTLTVSNMSPEDSSIYLCSVGGFSNQPQHFGDGTRLSIL.

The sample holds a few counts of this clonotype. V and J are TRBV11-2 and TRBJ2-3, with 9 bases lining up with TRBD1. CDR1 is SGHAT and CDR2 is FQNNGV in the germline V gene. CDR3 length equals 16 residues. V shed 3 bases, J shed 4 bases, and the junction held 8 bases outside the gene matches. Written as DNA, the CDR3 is TGTGCCAGCAGCTTGGTCGGGACAGGGATGGCAGATACGCAGTATTTT. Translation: CASSLVGTGMADTQYF. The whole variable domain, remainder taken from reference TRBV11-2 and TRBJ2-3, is EAGVAQSPRYKIIEKRQSVAFWCNPISGHATLYWYQQILGQGPKLLIQFQNNGVVDDSQLPKDRFSAERLKGVDSTLKIQPAKLEDSAVYLCASSLVGTGMADTQYFGPGTRLTVL.

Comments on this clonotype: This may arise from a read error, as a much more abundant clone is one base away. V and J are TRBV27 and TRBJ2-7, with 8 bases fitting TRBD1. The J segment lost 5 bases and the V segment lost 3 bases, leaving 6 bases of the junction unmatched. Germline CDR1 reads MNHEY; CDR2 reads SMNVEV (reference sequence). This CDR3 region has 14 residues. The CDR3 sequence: CASSFLRDRNEQYF. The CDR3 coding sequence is TGTGCCAGCAGTTTCCTTCGGGACAGGAACGAGCAGTACTTC.

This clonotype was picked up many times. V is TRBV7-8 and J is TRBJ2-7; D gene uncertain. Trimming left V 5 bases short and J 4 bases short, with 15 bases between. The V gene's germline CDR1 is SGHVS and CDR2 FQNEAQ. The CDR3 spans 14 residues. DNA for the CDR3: TGTGCCAGCAGCCCCACCGGTAAAGGGTACGAGCAGTACTTC. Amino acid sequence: CASSPTGKGYEQYF.

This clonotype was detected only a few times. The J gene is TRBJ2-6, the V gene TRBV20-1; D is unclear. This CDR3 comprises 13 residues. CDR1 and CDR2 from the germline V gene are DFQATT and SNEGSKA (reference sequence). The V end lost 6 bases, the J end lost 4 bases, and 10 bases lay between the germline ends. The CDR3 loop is CSASLAGANVLTF. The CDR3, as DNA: TGCAGTGCGTCCCTGGCCGGGGCCAACGTCCTGACTTTC.

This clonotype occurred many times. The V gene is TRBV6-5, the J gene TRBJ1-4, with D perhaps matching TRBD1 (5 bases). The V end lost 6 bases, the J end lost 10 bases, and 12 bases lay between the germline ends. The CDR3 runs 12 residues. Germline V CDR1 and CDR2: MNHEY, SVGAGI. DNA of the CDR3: TGTGCCAGCAGGGGGGGGAAGGGAAAACTGTTTTTT. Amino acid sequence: CASRGGKGKLFF.

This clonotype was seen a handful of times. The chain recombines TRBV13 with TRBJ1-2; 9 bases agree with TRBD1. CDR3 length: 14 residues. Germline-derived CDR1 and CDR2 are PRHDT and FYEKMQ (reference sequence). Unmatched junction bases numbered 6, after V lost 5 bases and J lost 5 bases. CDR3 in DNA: TGTGCCAGCAGCCCCGGGACAGGGACATATGGCTACACCTTC. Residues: CASSPGTGTYGYTF.

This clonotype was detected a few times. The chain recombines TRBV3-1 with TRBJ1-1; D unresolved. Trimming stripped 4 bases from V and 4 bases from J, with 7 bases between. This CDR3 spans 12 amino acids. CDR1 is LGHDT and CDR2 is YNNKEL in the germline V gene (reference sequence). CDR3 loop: CASSRRSTEAFF. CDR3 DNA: TGTGCCAGCAGCCGGAGGAGCACTGAAGCTTTCTTT.

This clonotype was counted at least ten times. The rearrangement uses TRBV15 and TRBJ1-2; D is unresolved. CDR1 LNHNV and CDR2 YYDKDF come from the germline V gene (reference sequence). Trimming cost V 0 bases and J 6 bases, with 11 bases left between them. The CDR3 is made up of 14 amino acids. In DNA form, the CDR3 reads TGTGCCACCAGCAGAGATCGCAGCGGGAATGGCTACACCTTC. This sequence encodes CATSRDRSGNGYTF.

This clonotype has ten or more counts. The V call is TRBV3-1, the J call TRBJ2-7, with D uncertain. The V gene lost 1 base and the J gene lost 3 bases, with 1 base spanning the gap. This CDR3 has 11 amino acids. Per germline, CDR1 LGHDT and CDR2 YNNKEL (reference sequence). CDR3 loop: CASSQVYEQYF. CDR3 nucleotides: TGTGCCAGCAGCCAAGTCTACGAGCAGTACTTC.

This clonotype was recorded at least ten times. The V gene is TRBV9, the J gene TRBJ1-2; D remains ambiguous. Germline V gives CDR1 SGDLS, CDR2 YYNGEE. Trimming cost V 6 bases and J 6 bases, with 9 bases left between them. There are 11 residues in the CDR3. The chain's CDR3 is CASKRADGYTF. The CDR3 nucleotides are TGTGCCAGCAAGAGGGCGGATGGCTACACCTTC.

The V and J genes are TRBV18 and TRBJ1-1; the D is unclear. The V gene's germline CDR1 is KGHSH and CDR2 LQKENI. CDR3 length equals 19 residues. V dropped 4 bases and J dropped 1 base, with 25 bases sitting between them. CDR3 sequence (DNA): TGTGCCAGCTCACGAAATGAAAGAAAAACACGGACGGCGAACACTGAAGCTTTCTTT. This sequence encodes CASSRNERKTRTANTEAFF.

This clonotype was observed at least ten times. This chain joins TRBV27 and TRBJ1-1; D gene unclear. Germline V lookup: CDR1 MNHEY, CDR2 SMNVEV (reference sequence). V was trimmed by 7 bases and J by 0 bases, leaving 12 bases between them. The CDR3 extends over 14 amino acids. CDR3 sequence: CASNPTPMNTEAFF. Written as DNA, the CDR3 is TGTGCCAGCAACCCTACACCCATGAACACTGAAGCTTTCTTT.

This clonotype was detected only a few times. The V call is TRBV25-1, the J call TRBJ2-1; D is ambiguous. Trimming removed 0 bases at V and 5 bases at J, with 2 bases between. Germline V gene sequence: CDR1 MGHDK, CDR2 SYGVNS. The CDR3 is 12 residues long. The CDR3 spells CASSEYHNEQFF. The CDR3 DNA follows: TGTGCCAGCAGTGAATATCACAATGAGCAGTTCTTC.

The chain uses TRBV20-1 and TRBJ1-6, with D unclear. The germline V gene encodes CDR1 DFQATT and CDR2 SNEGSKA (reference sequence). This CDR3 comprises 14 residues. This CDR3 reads CSGGKSITNSPLHF. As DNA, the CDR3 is TGCAGCGGTGGCAAATCCATCACAAATTCACCCCTCCACTTT.

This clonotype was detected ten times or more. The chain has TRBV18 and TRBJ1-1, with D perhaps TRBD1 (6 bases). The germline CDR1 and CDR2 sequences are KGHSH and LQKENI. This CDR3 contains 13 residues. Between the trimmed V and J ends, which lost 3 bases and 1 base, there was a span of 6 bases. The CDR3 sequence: CASSPGQNTEAFF. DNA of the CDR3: TGTGCCAGCTCACCGGGACAGAACACTGAAGCTTTCTTT.

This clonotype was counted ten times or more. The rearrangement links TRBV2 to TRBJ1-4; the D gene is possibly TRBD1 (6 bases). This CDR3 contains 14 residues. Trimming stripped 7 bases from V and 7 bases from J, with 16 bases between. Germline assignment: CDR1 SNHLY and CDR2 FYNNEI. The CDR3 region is CASNEQGTSEKLFF. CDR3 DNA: TGTGCCAGCAACGAACAGGGCACAAGTGAAAAACTGTTTTTT.